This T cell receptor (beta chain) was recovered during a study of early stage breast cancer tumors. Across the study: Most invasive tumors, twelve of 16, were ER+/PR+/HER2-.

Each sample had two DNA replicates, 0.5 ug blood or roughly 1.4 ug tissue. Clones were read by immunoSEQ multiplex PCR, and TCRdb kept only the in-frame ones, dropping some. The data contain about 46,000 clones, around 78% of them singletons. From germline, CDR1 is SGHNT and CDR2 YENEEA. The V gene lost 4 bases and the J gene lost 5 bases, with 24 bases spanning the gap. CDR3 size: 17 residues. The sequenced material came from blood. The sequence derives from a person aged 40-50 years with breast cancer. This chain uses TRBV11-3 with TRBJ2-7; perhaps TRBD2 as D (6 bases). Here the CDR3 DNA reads TGTGCCAGCAGCTCCCGGAGGCTGGGACTCGGGATTGACGAGCAGTACTTC. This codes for CASSSRRLGLGIDEQYF.